This TCR beta chain appears in the sequencing data of a study of blood T cells in healthy people across ages. This CDR3 is built from 14 residues. V was shortened by 6 bases and J by 0 bases, with 14 bases between the two germline ends. CDR1 is DFQATT and CDR2 is SNEGSKA in the germline V gene (reference sequence). A second roughly 6 to 12 cycle PCR used barcoded and J-beta primers. TCRdb re-called the 5' RACE reads through MiXCR, storing one row per CDR3 protein. The sample lists approximately 800,000 distinct CDR3 sequences, 30% to 45% occurring once. The sequenced sample was blood. The receptor comes from a man aged 18 to 35 in good health. J is TRBJ1-1 and V is TRBV20-1, with D possibly matching TRBD1 (5 bases). The chain's CDR3 is CSAEGPGLNTEAFF. DNA of the CDR3: TGCAGTGCAGAAGGGCCAGGGTTGAACACTGAAGCTTTCTTT.